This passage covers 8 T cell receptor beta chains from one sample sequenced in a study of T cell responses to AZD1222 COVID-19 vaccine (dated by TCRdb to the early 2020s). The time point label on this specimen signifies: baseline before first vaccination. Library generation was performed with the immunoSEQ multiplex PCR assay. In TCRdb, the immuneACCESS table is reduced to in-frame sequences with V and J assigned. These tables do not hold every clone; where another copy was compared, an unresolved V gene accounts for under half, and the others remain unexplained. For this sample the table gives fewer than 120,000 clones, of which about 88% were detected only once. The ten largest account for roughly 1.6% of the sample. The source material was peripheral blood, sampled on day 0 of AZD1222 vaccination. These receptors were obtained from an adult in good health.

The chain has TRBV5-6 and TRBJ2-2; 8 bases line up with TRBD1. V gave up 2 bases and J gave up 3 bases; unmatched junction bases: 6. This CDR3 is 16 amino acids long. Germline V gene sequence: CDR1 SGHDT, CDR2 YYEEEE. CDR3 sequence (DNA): TGTGCCAGCAGCTTTTCTCTGACAGGGGACACCGGGGAGCTGTTTTTT. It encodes CASSFSLTGDTGELFF.

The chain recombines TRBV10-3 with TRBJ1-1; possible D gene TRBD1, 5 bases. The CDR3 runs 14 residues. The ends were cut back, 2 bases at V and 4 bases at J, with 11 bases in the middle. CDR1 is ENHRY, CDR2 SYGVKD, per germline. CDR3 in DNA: TGTGCCATCAGTGAGGACAGTACGGTCACTGAAGCTTTCTTT. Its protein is CAISEDSTVTEAFF.

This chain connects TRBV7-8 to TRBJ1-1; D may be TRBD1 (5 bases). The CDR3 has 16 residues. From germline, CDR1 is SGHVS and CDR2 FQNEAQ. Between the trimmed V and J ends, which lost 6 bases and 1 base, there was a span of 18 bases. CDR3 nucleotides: TGTGCCAGCAGACCCGTAGTTAGGGGAACGAACACTGAAGCTTTCTTT. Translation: CASRPVVRGTNTEAFF.

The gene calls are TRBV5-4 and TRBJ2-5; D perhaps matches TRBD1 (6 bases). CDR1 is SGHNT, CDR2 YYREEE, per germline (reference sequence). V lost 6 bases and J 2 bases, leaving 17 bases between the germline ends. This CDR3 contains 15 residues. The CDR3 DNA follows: TGTGCCAGCACAAACCGCCAGGGGTTACAAGAGACCCAGTACTTC. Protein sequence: CASTNRQGLQETQYF. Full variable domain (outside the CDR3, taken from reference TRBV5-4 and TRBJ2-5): ETGVTQSPTHLIKTRGQQVTLRCSSQSGHNTVSWYQQALGQGPQFIFQYYREEENGRGNFPPRFSGLQFPNYSSELNVNALELDDSALYLCASTNRQGLQETQYFGPGTRLLVL.

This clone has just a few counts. The CDR3 region is CASSKSGNYGYTF. The DNA of the CDR3 is TGTGCCAGCAGTAAGTCGGGGAACTATGGCTACACCTTC. The rearrangement links TRBV6-5 to TRBJ1-2, with unresolved D. CDR3 length: 13 amino acids. CDR1 is MNHEY and CDR2 is SVGAGI in the germline V gene. The V end lost 5 bases, the J end lost 2 bases, and 9 bases lay between the germline ends.

CDR3 nucleotides: TGTGCCAGCTCACTCCCAGGGGCACCTAATGAAAAACTGTTTTTT. Its translation: CASSLPGAPNEKLFF. This chain joins TRBV18 and TRBJ1-4; perhaps TRBD1 as D (6 bases). The CDR3 has 15 amino acids. With 4 bases removed from V and 3 bases from J, the gap between germline ends came to 12 bases. The V gene's germline CDR1 is KGHSH and CDR2 LQKENI.

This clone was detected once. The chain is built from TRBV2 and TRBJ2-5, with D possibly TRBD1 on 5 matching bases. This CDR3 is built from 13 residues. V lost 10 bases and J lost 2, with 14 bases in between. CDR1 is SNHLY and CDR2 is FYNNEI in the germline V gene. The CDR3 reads CATKRGSQETQYF. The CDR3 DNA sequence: TGTGCCACCAAAAGGGGCTCTCAAGAGACCCAGTACTTC.

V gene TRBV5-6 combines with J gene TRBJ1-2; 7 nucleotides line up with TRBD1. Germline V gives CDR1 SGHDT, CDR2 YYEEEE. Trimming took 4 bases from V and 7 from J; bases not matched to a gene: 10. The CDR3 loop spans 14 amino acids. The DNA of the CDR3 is TGTGCCAGCAGCGGGATTACAGGGGATCGTGGCTACACCTTC. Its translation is CASSGITGDRGYTF.